Below, 32 T cell receptor beta chains from the same sample are listed, as sequenced in a study of shared clonotypes between healthy human individuals (dated by TCRdb to 2018 to 2020). CD8 naive samples were CD45RO-negative cells positively selected for CCR7, giving a CD45RA+CCR7+ population that excluded TemRA cells. Libraries were made using the immunoSEQ multiplex PCR assay. The source is immuneACCESS, and TCRdb retained only in-frame sequences with V and J called. Part of the clones is not carried over; for the studies checked, unresolved V genes explain less than half of this, and the remainder is unexplained. This sample comprises fewer than 1 million clones, around 96% of them detected only once. About 0.25% of the sample goes to the ten largest clones. Sequenced: naive CD8+ T cells sorted from blood. The intended sense of this specimen's cell subset or site label: CD45RA+CCR7+. The receptors originated from a man aged 25-45 years in good health.

This chain links TRBV19 with TRBJ2-7; 9 bases are shared with TRBD1. The CDR3 is 14 residues long. Looked up from germline, CDR1 is LNHDA and CDR2 is SQIVND (reference sequence). J gave up 2 bases and V 5 bases, and 4 bases lay outside the gene matches. The CDR3 nucleotides read TGTGCCAGTAGTCTACAGGGGGCCACCTACGAGCAGTACTTC. Translated: CASSLQGATYEQYF.

The chain carries TRBV19 and TRBJ1-1; possibly TRBD1 for D (5 bases). The ends were cut back, 5 bases at V and 1 base at J, with 8 bases in the middle. Germline assignment: CDR1 LNHDA and CDR2 SQIVND (reference sequence). This CDR3 has 13 residues. The CDR3 nucleotides read TGTGCCAGTAGTTTGCAGGGGAACACTGAAGCTTTCTTT. Protein: CASSLQGNTEAFF.

The J gene is TRBJ2-1, the V gene TRBV27, with no clear D. Trimming stripped 1 base from V and 0 bases from J, with 7 bases between. This CDR3 has 15 amino acids. From germline, CDR1 is MNHEY and CDR2 SMNVEV (reference sequence). CDR3 protein: CASSLWASSYNEQFF. As DNA, the CDR3 is TGTGCCAGCAGTTTATGGGCCAGCTCCTACAATGAGCAGTTCTTC.

The chain combines TRBV10-3 with TRBJ2-7; 8 bases are a match to TRBD2. The CDR3 runs to 14 residues. Germline assignment: CDR1 ENHRY and CDR2 SYGVKD. The V and J ends lost 2 bases and 6 bases, in that order; junction bases with no gene match: 6. CDR3 loop: CAISEVPGGGEQYF. As DNA, the CDR3 is TGTGCCATCAGTGAGGTCCCCGGGGGGGGCGAGCAGTACTTC.

The chain uses TRBV19 and TRBJ2-7; perhaps TRBD1 as D (6 bases). The germline V and J ends were trimmed by 5 bases and 0 bases, with 14 bases remaining between them. Germline values: CDR1 LNHDA, CDR2 SQIVND (reference sequence). The CDR3 extends over 15 amino acids. For the CDR3, the DNA is TGTGCCAGTAGTTTTGGATCAGGGGCCTCCTACGAGCAGTACTTC. Amino acid sequence: CASSFGSGASYEQYF.

The chain joins TRBV6-1 to TRBJ2-7; TRBD2 aligns across 7 bases. The CDR3 sequence is 17 residues long. CDR1 and CDR2 (germline): MNHNS, SASEGT. After removal of 1 base from V and 1 base from J, the junction contained 10 bases not matched to a gene. The CDR3 DNA sequence: TGTGCCAGCAGTGAAGTTTCGGGTCGGACTAGGTCCTACGAGCAGTACTTC. Translation gives CASSEVSGRTRSYEQYF.

The V call is TRBV7-2, the J call TRBJ2-7, with TRBD2 matching 12 bases. CDR3 size: 17 residues. The V segment lost 5 bases and the J segment 7 bases; nucleotides outside the gene matches: 15. The germline V gene has CDR1 SGHTA and CDR2 FQGNSA. This chain's CDR3 is CASSTRLAGASGGEQYF. In DNA, the CDR3 is TGTGCCAGCAGCACAAGACTAGCGGGAGCCTCCGGGGGGGAGCAGTACTTC.

Concerning this clone: Other DNA sequences from this sample encode an identical CDR3 as well. This chain links TRBV7-2 with TRBJ2-7; D is possibly TRBD2 (6 bases). With 6 bases removed from V and 1 base from J, the gap between germline ends came to 10 bases. Looked up from germline, CDR1 is SGHTA and CDR2 is FQGNSA. This CDR3 has 13 residues. Here the CDR3 reads CASSFSGSYEQYF. The CDR3 coding sequence is TGTGCCAGCAGTTTTAGCGGATCCTACGAGCAGTACTTC.

The V and J genes are TRBV10-3 and TRBJ2-7; 8 positions agree with TRBD2. The CDR3 has 16 amino acids. Per the germline V gene, CDR1 is ENHRY and CDR2 is SYGVKD. Trimming at V came to 4 bases and at J to 5 bases, leaving 13 bases not matched to a gene. The CDR3 here is CAISGPGAGGGNEQYF. For the CDR3, the DNA is TGTGCCATCAGTGGTCCGGGGGCGGGAGGAGGGAACGAGCAGTACTTC.

The chain combines TRBV29-1 with TRBJ2-1; TRBD2 matches 9 bases. This CDR3 is built from 16 residues. V lost 4 bases and J lost 1; bases outside the gene matches: 8. The germline V gene has CDR1 SQVTM and CDR2 ANQGSEA. The CDR3: CSVVGLREGSYNEQFF. The CDR3 DNA is TGCAGCGTTGTTGGGTTGCGGGAGGGATCCTACAATGAGCAGTTCTTC.

This chain joins TRBV7-9 and TRBJ2-7; no clear D. Deletions cut 5 bases from V and 0 bases from J, with 11 bases between. Germline V gives CDR1 SEHNR, CDR2 FQNEAQ (reference sequence). CDR3 length: 14 residues. CDR3 amino acids: CASSHGALSYEQYF. In DNA, the CDR3 is TGTGCCAGCAGCCACGGTGCCCTCTCCTACGAGCAGTACTTC.

The chain has TRBV29-1 and TRBJ1-1; 7 bases fit TRBD1. Per germline, CDR1 SQVTM and CDR2 ANQGSEA. CDR3 size: 12 residues. Germline trimming cut 7 bases from V and 5 bases from J; bases unmatched to any gene: 7. CDR3 loop: CSAPDRDTEAFF. CDR3 in DNA: TGCAGCGCACCCGACAGGGATACTGAAGCTTTCTTT.

The rearrangement uses TRBV27 and TRBJ2-4; unclear D gene. The CDR3 runs 13 residues. The germline V and J ends were trimmed by 7 bases and 6 bases, with 13 bases remaining between them. Germline CDR1 is MNHEY and CDR2 is SMNVEV (reference sequence). Here the CDR3 DNA reads TGTGCCAGCACCTTGGGCTATGGAAACATTCAGTACTTC. Its translation is CASTLGYGNIQYF.

This rearrangement joins TRBV7-2 to TRBJ2-1, with 13 bases fitting TRBD2. After removal of 0 bases from V and 6 bases from J, the junction contained 8 bases not matched to a gene. The germline V gene encodes CDR1 SGHTA and CDR2 FQGNSA. The CDR3 runs 18 residues. The CDR3 spells CASSLALGLAGVPNEQFF. As DNA, the CDR3 is TGTGCCAGCAGCTTAGCGCTTGGACTAGCGGGAGTTCCCAATGAGCAGTTCTTC.

The CDR3 sequence is CAISDSLPPGGAQTQYF. As DNA, the CDR3 is TGTGCCATCAGTGACTCCTTGCCGCCGGGAGGGGCGCAGACCCAGTACTTC. The J gene is TRBJ2-5, the V gene TRBV10-3; 8 positions match TRBD2. The V and J ends lost 3 bases and 6 bases, in that order; junction bases with no gene match: 15. Per the germline V gene, CDR1 is ENHRY and CDR2 is SYGVKD. The CDR3 extends over 17 amino acids.

The chain joins TRBV7-6 to TRBJ1-4; D is uncertain. The germline CDR1 and CDR2 sequences are SGHVS and FNYEAQ. V was clipped by 5 bases and J by 8 bases, with 15 bases between them. This CDR3 has 14 amino acids. CDR3 coding DNA: TGTGCCAGCAGCCTGATGATGGGCCGCGAAAAACTGTTTTTT. Amino acid sequence: CASSLMMGREKLFF.

The chain is built from TRBV4-1 and TRBJ2-7; TRBD1 agrees at 7 bases. The CDR3 is 17 amino acids. Germline V CDR1 and CDR2: MGHRA, YSYEKL. Trimming took 2 bases from V and 1 from J; bases not matched to a gene: 11. The CDR3 is CASSQSETGESSYEQYF. The CDR3 DNA sequence: TGCGCCAGCAGCCAAAGTGAAACAGGGGAGAGTTCCTACGAGCAGTACTTC.

The J gene is TRBJ2-7, the V gene TRBV11-2, with 8 bases that match TRBD1. V lost 4 bases and J lost 4; bases outside the gene matches: 12. Germline CDR1 is SGHAT and CDR2 is FQNNGV. The CDR3 is 16 amino acids. The CDR3 bases are TGTGCCAGCAGCTCACCAGCGGGCAGGGGGCGATACGAGCAGTACTTC. This encodes CASSSPAGRGRYEQYF.

The chain combines TRBV14 with TRBJ2-3; unclear D gene. V was clipped by 4 bases and J by 4 bases, with 9 bases between them. The germline gives CDR1 SGHDN, CDR2 FVKESK. CDR3 length: 13 residues. The CDR3 nucleotides are TGTGCCAGCAGCCCGATAAATGCAGATACGCAGTATTTT. As protein: CASSPINADTQYF. The whole variable domain, remainder taken from reference TRBV14 and TRBJ2-3, is EAGVTQFPSHSVIEKGQTVTLRCDPISGHDNLYWYRRVMGKEIKFLLHFVKESKQDESGMPNNRFLAERTGGTYSTLKVQPAELEDSGVYFCASSPINADTQYFGPGTRLTVL.

In DNA, the CDR3 is TGCGCCAGCAGAACAGGGAAAGAAGCTTTCTTT. Translating it yields CASRTGKEAFF. The chain uses TRBV5-1 and TRBJ1-1, with a weak D call TRBD1 (6 bases). The ends were cut back, 5 bases at V and 8 bases at J, with 10 bases in the middle. CDR1 is SGHRS and CDR2 is YFSETQ in the germline V gene. The CDR3 totals 11 residues. Based on the CDR3 plus reference TRBV5-1 and TRBJ1-1, the full variable domain is KAGVTQTPRYLIKTRGQQVTLSCSPISGHRSVSWYQQTPGQGLQFLFEYFSETQRNKGNFPGRFSGRQFSNSRSEMNVSTLELGDSALYLCASRTGKEAFFGQGTRLTVV.

V is TRBV21-1 and J is TRBJ1-3; TRBD1, the D gene given by the table, was not confirmed from the DNA. TRBV21-1 is classified as a pseudogene. The CDR3 totals 16 residues. CDR3 bases: TGTGCCAGCAGCACCGGACAGGGAGGGGGTCGCGACACCATATATTTT. It encodes CASSTGQGGGRDTIYF.

This chain connects TRBV6-5 to TRBJ2-3; TRBD2 matches at 11 bases. Germline V gives CDR1 MNHEY, CDR2 SVGAGI. The V and J ends lost 0 bases and 5 bases, in that order; junction bases with no gene match: 4. The CDR3 runs 16 residues. Written as DNA, the CDR3 is TGTGCCAGCAGTTACTCGACTAGCGGGATCGGAGATACGCAGTATTTT. Its protein is CASSYSTSGIGDTQYF.

The J gene is TRBJ1-5, the V gene TRBV5-5; D is perhaps TRBD1 (5 bases). Germline V gene sequence: CDR1 SGHKS, CDR2 YYEKEE (reference sequence). V gave up 2 bases and J gave up 9 bases, with 15 bases separating them. The CDR3 is 14 amino acids. CDR3: CASSFGAGRGPQHF. The CDR3 nucleotides are TGTGCCAGCAGCTTCGGGGCCGGTCGAGGGCCCCAGCATTTT.

The CDR3 loop is CASSLLPRGEQFF. In DNA form, the CDR3 reads TGTGCCAGCAGCTTACTGCCCCGCGGTGAGCAGTTCTTC. This chain links TRBV11-3 with TRBJ2-1; D remains ambiguous. The CDR3 consists of 13 residues. The germline CDR1 and CDR2 sequences are SGHNT and YENEEA. V was shortened by 2 bases and J by 9 bases, with 11 bases between the two germline ends.

The CDR3 bases are TGTGCCAGCAGTTTAACGGGGATAGCGGGAGAGTCCTACAATGAGCAGTTCTTC. It encodes CASSLTGIAGESYNEQFF. This rearrangement joins TRBV28 to TRBJ2-1; 9 bases line up with TRBD2. Germline trimming cut 2 bases from V and 1 base from J; bases unmatched to any gene: 9. The length of the CDR3 is 18 residues. Germline values: CDR1 MDHEN, CDR2 SYDVKM.

The rearrangement links TRBV11-2 to TRBJ2-7, with 13 bases lining up with TRBD2. The CDR3 is made up of 16 amino acids. Germline CDR1 reads SGHAT; CDR2 reads FQNNGV. V gave up 4 bases and J gave up 0 bases; unmatched junction bases: 3. The CDR3 sequence: CASSSWTSGSSYEQYF. CDR3 in DNA: TGTGCCAGCAGCTCCTGGACTAGCGGGAGCTCCTACGAGCAGTACTTC. Based on the CDR3 plus reference TRBV11-2 and TRBJ2-7, the full variable domain is EAGVAQSPRYKIIEKRQSVAFWCNPISGHATLYWYQQILGQGPKLLIQFQNNGVVDDSQLPKDRFSAERLKGVDSTLKIQPAKLEDSAVYLCASSSWTSGSSYEQYFGPGTRLTVT.

This chain connects TRBV11-2 to TRBJ2-3; 15 bases agree with TRBD2. This CDR3 spans 18 amino acids. Germline loops: CDR1 SGHAT, CDR2 FQNNGV. V was pared by 4 bases and J by 5 bases, with 10 bases of the junction left unmatched. CDR3 coding DNA: TGTGCCAGCAGCTCGGCCGGGACTAGCGGGAGGTCTGGAGATACGCAGTATTTT. Residues: CASSSAGTSGRSGDTQYF.

The V gene is TRBV4-1, the J gene TRBJ2-1; D is tentatively TRBD1 or TRBD2 (5 bases each). With 4 bases removed from V and 5 bases from J, the gap between germline ends came to 21 bases. Germline loops: CDR1 MGHRA, CDR2 YSYEKL. The CDR3 spans 17 residues. CDR3: CASSLWVEGKEHNEQFF. DNA of the CDR3: TGCGCCAGCAGCCTTTGGGTAGAGGGGAAGGAACACAATGAGCAGTTCTTC.

This chain joins TRBV5-5 and TRBJ2-7; no clear D. With 3 bases removed from V and 2 bases from J, the gap between germline ends came to 6 bases. CDR1 is SGHKS, CDR2 YYEKEE, per germline (reference sequence). CDR3 length: 12 amino acids. CDR3 sequence: CASSSGAYEQYF. CDR3 nucleotides: TGTGCCAGCAGCTCAGGAGCCTACGAGCAGTACTTC.

The CDR3 DNA reads TGTGCCAGCAGTAGTAGGACGGGGGAGTGGAACGAGCAGTACTTC. It specifies CASSSRTGEWNEQYF. The V and J genes are TRBV7-8 and TRBJ2-7; tentatively, D is TRBD2 (6 bases). CDR1 is SGHVS, CDR2 FQNEAQ, per germline. The V end was cut by 6 bases, the J end by 5 bases, with 20 bases between. The CDR3 is 15 residues long.

The chain links TRBV5-4 to TRBJ2-7; the match to TRBD2 covers 8 bases. V lost 2 bases to trimming and J lost 3 bases; unmatched junction nucleotides: 4. This CDR3 spans 14 amino acids. Germline values: CDR1 SGHNT, CDR2 YYREEE (reference sequence). The CDR3 reads CASSLSTSGYEQYF. The CDR3 bases are TGTGCCAGCAGCTTAAGTACTAGCGGCTACGAGCAGTACTTC.

The V gene is TRBV2, the J gene TRBJ2-7, with 7 bases lining up with TRBD2. Germline lookup yields CDR1 SNHLY and CDR2 FYNNEI. V trimming: 7 bases; J trimming: 3 bases; junction bases outside the gene matches: 12. CDR3 length: 15 amino acids. In DNA form, the CDR3 reads TGTGCCAGCACCCACCTCCGGGAGGTAGGCTACGAGCAGTACTTC. It is translated as CASTHLREVGYEQYF.